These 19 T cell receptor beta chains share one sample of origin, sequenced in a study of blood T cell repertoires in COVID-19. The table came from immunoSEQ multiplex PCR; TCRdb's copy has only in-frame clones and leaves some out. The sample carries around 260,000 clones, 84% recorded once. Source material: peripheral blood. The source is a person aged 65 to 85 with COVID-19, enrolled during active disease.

CDR3 residues: CAWSKEEWITDTQYF. The CDR3, as DNA: TGTGCCTGGAGTAAAGAGGAGTGGATCACAGATACGCAGTATTTT. The chain couples TRBV30 to TRBJ2-3; D unclear. This CDR3 is 15 amino acids long. V gave up 2 bases and J gave up 2 bases, with 14 bases separating them. CDR1 is GTSNPN, CDR2 SVGIG, per germline (reference sequence).

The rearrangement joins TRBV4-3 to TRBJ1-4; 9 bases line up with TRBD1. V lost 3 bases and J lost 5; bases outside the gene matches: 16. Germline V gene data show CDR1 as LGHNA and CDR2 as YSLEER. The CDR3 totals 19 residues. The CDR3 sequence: CASSHPSPGQGLRNEKLFF. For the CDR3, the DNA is TGCGCCAGCAGCCATCCCTCGCCGGGACAGGGCCTAAGGAATGAAAAACTGTTTTTT.

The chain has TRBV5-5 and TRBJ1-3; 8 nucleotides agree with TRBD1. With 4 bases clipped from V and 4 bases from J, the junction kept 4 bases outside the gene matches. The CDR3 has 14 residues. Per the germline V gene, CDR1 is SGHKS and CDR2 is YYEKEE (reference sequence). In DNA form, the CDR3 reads TGTGCCAGCAGCACGACAGGGGAAGGAAACACCATATATTTT. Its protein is CASSTTGEGNTIYF.

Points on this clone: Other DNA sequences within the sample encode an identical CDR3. CDR3 sequence reads: CASSYSPGRNTEAFF. For the CDR3, the DNA is TGTGCCAGCAGTTACTCGCCAGGGCGGAACACTGAAGCTTTCTTT. This sequence joins TRBV6-2 or TRBV6-3 and TRBJ1-1; possibly TRBD1 for D (5 bases). Trimming removed 0 bases from V and 1 base from J, with 9 bases in between. Germline CDR1 is MNHEY and CDR2 is SVGEGT. The CDR3 totals 15 residues.

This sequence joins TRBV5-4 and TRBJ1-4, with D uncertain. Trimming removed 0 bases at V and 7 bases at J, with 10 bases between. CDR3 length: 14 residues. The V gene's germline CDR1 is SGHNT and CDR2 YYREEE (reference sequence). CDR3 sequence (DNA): TGTGCCAGCAGCTTGGTAGGGCGGGGTGAAAAACTGTTTTTT. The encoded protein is CASSLVGRGEKLFF.

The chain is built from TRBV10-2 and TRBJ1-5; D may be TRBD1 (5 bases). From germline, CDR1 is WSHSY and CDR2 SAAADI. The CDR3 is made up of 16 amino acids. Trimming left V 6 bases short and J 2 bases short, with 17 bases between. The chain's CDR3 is CASSRGEWVGNQPQHF. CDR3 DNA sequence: TGCGCCAGCAGCCGGGGGGAATGGGTAGGCAATCAGCCCCAGCATTTT.

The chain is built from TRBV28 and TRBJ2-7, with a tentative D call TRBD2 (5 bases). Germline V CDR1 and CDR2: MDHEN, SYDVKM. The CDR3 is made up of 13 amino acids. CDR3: CAITNGVSYEQYF. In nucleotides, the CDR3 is TGTGCAATTACTAACGGGGTGTCCTACGAGCAGTACTTC.

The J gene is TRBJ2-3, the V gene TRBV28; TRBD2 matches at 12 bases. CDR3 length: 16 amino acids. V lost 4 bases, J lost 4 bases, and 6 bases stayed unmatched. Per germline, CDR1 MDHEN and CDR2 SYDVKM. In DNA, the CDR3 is TGTGCCAGCAGTTCCTCTAGCGGGGGGGTTTCAGATACGCAGTATTTT. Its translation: CASSSSSGGVSDTQYF.

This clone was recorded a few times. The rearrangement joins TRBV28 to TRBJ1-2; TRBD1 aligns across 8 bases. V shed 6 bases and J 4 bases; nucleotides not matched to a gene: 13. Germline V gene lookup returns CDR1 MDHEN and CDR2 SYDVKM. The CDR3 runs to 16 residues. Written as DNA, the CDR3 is TGTGCCAGCAGCCAGGACAGGGTCGGTCTGATCTATGGCTACACCTTC. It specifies CASSQDRVGLIYGYTF.

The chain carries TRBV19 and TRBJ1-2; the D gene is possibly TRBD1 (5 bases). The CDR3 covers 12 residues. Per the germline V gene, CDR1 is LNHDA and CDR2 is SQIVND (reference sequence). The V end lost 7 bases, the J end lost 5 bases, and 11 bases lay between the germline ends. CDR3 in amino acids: CASTPGGYGYTF. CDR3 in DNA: TGTGCCAGTACCCCGGGGGGTTATGGCTACACCTTC.

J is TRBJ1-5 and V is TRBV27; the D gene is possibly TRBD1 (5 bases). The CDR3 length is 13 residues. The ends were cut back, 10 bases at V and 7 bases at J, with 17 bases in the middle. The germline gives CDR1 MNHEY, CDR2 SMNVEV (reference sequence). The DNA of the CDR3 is TGTGCCATCGGGGGGGGTCGTTGGCAGCCCCAGCATTTT. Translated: CAIGGGRWQPQHF.

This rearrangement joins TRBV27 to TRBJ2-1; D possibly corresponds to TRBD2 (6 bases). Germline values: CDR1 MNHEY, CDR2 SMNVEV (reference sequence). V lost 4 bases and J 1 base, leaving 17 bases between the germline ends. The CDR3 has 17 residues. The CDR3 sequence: CASSSRTLGGSYNEQFF. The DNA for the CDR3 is TGTGCCAGCAGTTCCCGGACCTTGGGAGGATCCTACAATGAGCAGTTCTTC.

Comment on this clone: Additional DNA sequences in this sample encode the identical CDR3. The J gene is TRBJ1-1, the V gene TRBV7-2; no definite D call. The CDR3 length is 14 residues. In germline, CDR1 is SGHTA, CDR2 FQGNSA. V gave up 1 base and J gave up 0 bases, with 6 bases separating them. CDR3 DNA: TGTGCCAGCAGCTTAGTACGGGTGAACACTGAAGCTTTCTTT. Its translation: CASSLVRVNTEAFF.

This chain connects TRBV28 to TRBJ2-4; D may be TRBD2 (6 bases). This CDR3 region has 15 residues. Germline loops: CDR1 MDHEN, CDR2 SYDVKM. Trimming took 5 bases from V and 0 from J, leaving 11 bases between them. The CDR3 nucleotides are TGTGCCAGCAGTGATCTTAGCGGAGCCAAAAACATTCAGTACTTC. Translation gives CASSDLSGAKNIQYF.

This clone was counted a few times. CDR3 loop: CASSLVSNGLEKLFF. The CDR3 region has the DNA TGTGCCAGCAGCTTAGTCTCGAACGGGTTGGAAAAACTGTTTTTT. The chain uses TRBV7-2 and TRBJ1-4; D is ambiguous. Germline loops: CDR1 SGHTA, CDR2 FQGNSA. This CDR3 has 15 amino acids. The V gene lost 1 base and the J gene lost 8 bases, with 14 bases spanning the gap.

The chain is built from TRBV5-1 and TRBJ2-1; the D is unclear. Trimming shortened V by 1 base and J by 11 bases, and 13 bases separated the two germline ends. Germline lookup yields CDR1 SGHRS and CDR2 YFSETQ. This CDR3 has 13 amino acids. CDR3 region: CASSLTRVQQQFF. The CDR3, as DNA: TGCGCCAGCAGCTTGACGCGCGTCCAACAGCAGTTCTTC.

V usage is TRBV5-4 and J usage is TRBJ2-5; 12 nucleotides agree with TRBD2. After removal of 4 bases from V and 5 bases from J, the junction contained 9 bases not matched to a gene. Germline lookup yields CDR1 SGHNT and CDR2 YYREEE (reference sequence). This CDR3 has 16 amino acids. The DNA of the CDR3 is TGTGCCAGCAGCCGATCACTAGCGGGAGGTTGGGAGACCCAGTACTTC. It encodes CASSRSLAGGWETQYF.

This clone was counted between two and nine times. The DNA for the CDR3 is TGTGCCAGCAGCCAAGACGGGAGACAGGGGGTAACGAATGGGGGCTACACCTTC. This encodes CASSQDGRQGVTNGGYTF. The chain uses TRBV4-2 and TRBJ1-2; 9 bases fit TRBD1. After removal of 0 bases from V and 8 bases from J, the junction contained 16 bases not matched to a gene. Germline values: CDR1 LGHNA, CDR2 YNFKEQ. The CDR3 covers 18 residues.

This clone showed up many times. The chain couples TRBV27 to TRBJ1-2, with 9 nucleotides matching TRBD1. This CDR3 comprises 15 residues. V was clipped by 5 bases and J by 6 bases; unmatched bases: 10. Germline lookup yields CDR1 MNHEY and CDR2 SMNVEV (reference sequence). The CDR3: CASSQLTGGADGYTF. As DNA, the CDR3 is TGTGCCAGCAGTCAACTAACAGGGGGCGCAGATGGCTACACCTTC.